The 30 T cell receptor beta chains reported below all come from one sample, sequenced in a study of chemoradiotherapy in HPV16-positive cancers. Assay: immunoSEQ multiplex PCR; the TCRdb copy retains only in-frame clones and omits some. The repertoire holds about 4,800 clones, with approximately 88% as singletons. Sequenced here: tumor tissue, sampled from a patient who underwent chemoradiotherapy. Receptors were obtained from a human donor with HPV-associated anogenital cancer.

A single count supports this clone. The rearrangement joins TRBV19 to TRBJ2-5, with D possibly TRBD2 on 5 matching bases. This CDR3 contains 13 residues. Germline V gives CDR1 LNHDA, CDR2 SQIVND (reference sequence). Trimming pared 5 bases from V and 5 bases from J, leaving 12 bases between. The CDR3 DNA is TGTGCCAGTAGTGCCACACAGCGGGAGACCCAGTACTTC. Its protein product is CASSATQRETQYF.

This clone is large (0.1 to 1%) within its sample. This sequence joins TRBV9 and TRBJ2-1; D remains ambiguous. The V gene's germline CDR1 is SGDLS and CDR2 YYNGEE. With 4 bases removed from V and 10 bases from J, the gap between germline ends came to 15 bases. The CDR3 contains 13 residues. CDR3 sequence: CASSPPLGQEQFF. CDR3 in DNA: TGTGCCAGCAGCCCTCCCCTTGGTCAAGAGCAGTTCTTC.

The chain uses TRBV6-5 and TRBJ2-7; 8 positions match TRBD1. Germline CDR1 reads MNHEY; CDR2 reads SVGAGI. This CDR3 is 13 amino acids long. Unmatched junction bases numbered 5, after V lost 8 bases and J lost 2 bases. The CDR3 region has the DNA TGTGCCAGCGGAGGACAGGGACCCTACGAGCAGTACTTC. Translated: CASGGQGPYEQYF.

The chain recombines TRBV28 with TRBJ1-5, with D possibly matching TRBD1 (5 bases). V lost 10 bases and J lost 3, with 10 bases in between. Germline V gene data show CDR1 as MDHEN and CDR2 as SYDVKM. The CDR3 covers 12 residues. The DNA for the CDR3 is TGTGCCACTCAGGGATCCAATCAGCCCCAGCATTTT. This translates into CATQGSNQPQHF.

The chain joins TRBV6-5 to TRBJ1-1; no clear D. Trimming shortened V by 1 base and J by 1 base, and 4 bases separated the two germline ends. The CDR3 is made up of 13 amino acids. Germline-derived CDR1 and CDR2 are MNHEY and SVGAGI. This CDR3 is CASSYWGNTEAFF. The CDR3, as DNA: TGTGCCAGCAGTTACTGGGGGAACACTGAAGCTTTCTTT.

The gene calls are TRBV10-1 and TRBJ1-5; no reliable D call. Between the trimmed V and J ends, which lost 2 bases and 6 bases, there was a span of 5 bases. There are 12 residues in the CDR3. From germline, CDR1 is WNHNN and CDR2 SYGVQD (reference sequence). The CDR3 DNA is TGCGCCAGCAGTGAGGGGTTTCAGCCCCAGCATTTT. This gives the protein CASSEGFQPQHF.

V usage is TRBV27 and J usage is TRBJ1-6; unclear D gene. Looked up from germline, CDR1 is MNHEY and CDR2 is SMNVEV (reference sequence). Trimming left V 7 bases short and J 8 bases short, with 21 bases between. The CDR3 spans 16 residues. CDR3 sequence: CASTLSMRRWDSPLHF. For the CDR3, the DNA is TGTGCCAGCACCCTCTCTATGAGGCGGTGGGATTCACCCCTCCACTTT.

The chain has TRBV6-5 and TRBJ1-2; D call uncertain. CDR1 is MNHEY, CDR2 SVGAGI, per germline. V lost 7 bases to trimming and J lost 3 bases, with 9 bases between them. The CDR3 is 12 residues long. The CDR3 here is CASTRGDYGYTF. DNA of the CDR3: TGTGCCAGCACTCGAGGAGACTATGGCTACACCTTC.

The chain joins TRBV7-8 to TRBJ2-6; D is ambiguous. The CDR3 extends over 16 amino acids. V was shortened by 5 bases and J by 0 bases, with 11 bases between the two germline ends. Germline V gene sequence: CDR1 SGHVS, CDR2 FQNEAQ. The CDR3 is CASSRSDYSGANVLTF. CDR3 coding DNA: TGTGCCAGCAGCCGATCCGATTACTCTGGGGCCAACGTCCTGACTTTC.

The chain carries TRBV6-5 and TRBJ1-2; D is unclear. The V gene's germline CDR1 is MNHEY and CDR2 SVGAGI. The V and J ends lost 3 bases and 3 bases respectively, with 8 bases between them. This CDR3 has 13 residues. The CDR3 region has the DNA TGTGCCAGCAGTTATCGGCAGGACTATGGCTACACCTTC. This gives the protein CASSYRQDYGYTF.

In DNA, the CDR3 is TGTGCCAGCAGCGTAGTCCCAGGGGTAAGCGAGCAGTACTTC. It encodes CASSVVPGVSEQYF. V usage is TRBV9 and J usage is TRBJ2-7; tentatively, D is TRBD1 (6 bases). Germline V CDR1 and CDR2: SGDLS, YYNGEE. This CDR3 region has 14 residues. Trimming pared 0 bases from V and 6 bases from J, leaving 13 bases between.

The chain uses TRBV30 and TRBJ1-6, with 7 nucleotides matching TRBD1. Germline V gene data show CDR1 as GTSNPN and CDR2 as SVGIG (reference sequence). V lost 8 bases, J lost 7 bases, and 8 bases stayed unmatched. The CDR3 is 13 residues long. CDR3 region: CALKGAINSPLHF. The CDR3 nucleotides read TGTGCCCTAAAGGGGGCCATCAATTCACCCCTCCACTTT.

This chain links TRBV27 with TRBJ2-3; maybe TRBD1 (5 bases). The CDR3 contains 15 residues. Germline lookup yields CDR1 MNHEY and CDR2 SMNVEV (reference sequence). Trimming took off 6 bases at V and 0 bases at J, with 13 bases between the two ends. The CDR3 nucleotides read TGTGCCAGCAGACTGGTGGCAGGGAGCACAGATACGCAGTATTTT. This encodes CASRLVAGSTDTQYF.

This chain uses TRBV19 with TRBJ2-1, with 10 bases aligning to TRBD2. The CDR3 has 18 amino acids. Per germline, CDR1 LNHDA and CDR2 SQIVND (reference sequence). V lost 1 base to trimming and J lost 0 bases; unmatched junction nucleotides: 6. The CDR3 DNA reads TGTGCCAGTAGTATAGCGCCAGCGGGGGGGTTCTCCTACAATGAGCAGTTCTTC. The encoded protein is CASSIAPAGGFSYNEQFF.

The chain's CDR3 is CASSLTGDGYTF. The DNA of the CDR3 is TGTGCCAGCAGCTTGACAGGGGACGGCTACACCTTC. The chain couples TRBV7-2 to TRBJ1-2, with 8 bases lining up with TRBD1. With 3 bases clipped from V and 8 bases from J, the junction kept 2 bases outside the gene matches. The V gene's germline CDR1 is SGHTA and CDR2 FQGNSA. The CDR3 is 12 amino acids.

The CDR3 sequence: CAGTGTDSYEQYF. CDR3 bases: TGTGCCGGTACCGGGACCGACTCCTACGAGCAGTACTTC. The gene calls are TRBV2 and TRBJ2-7; possibly TRBD1 or TRBD2 for D (5 bases each). Between the trimmed V and J ends, which lost 11 bases and 0 bases, there was a span of 14 bases. Germline CDR1 SNHLY, CDR2 FYNNEI. CDR3 size: 13 residues. Full variable domain (remainder filled in from reference TRBV2 and TRBJ2-7): EPEVTQTPSHQVTQMGQEVILRCVPISNHLYFYWYRQILGQKVEFLVSFYNNEISEKSEIFDDQFSVERPDGSNFTLKIRSTKLEDSAMYFCAGTGTDSYEQYFGPGTRLTVT.

This chain joins TRBV6-1 and TRBJ2-7; 9 bases line up with TRBD1. CDR1 is MNHNS, CDR2 SASEGT, per germline. The CDR3 is made up of 13 amino acids. Trimming removed 8 bases from V and 4 bases from J; junction bases left unmatched: 6. The CDR3 DNA reads as TGTGCCAGCCGTTGGGACAGGGTTTACGAGCAGTACTTC. Encoded protein: CASRWDRVYEQYF.

The chain links TRBV28 to TRBJ1-3, with TRBD1 matching over 9 bases. CDR3 size: 16 residues. Germline V gene lookup returns CDR1 MDHEN and CDR2 SYDVKM. The ends lost 2 bases at V and 4 bases at J; junction bases unmatched: 6. The CDR3 DNA is TGTGCCAGCAGTTTAACAGGGGGCGGTTCGGGAAACACCATATATTTT. It codes for CASSLTGGGSGNTIYF.

The chain combines TRBV27 with TRBJ2-7; D call uncertain. The CDR3 contains 12 residues. Germline CDR1 reads MNHEY; CDR2 reads SMNVEV (reference sequence). V lost 6 bases and J 0 bases, leaving 6 bases between the germline ends. The CDR3 reads CASRRSSYEQYF. The DNA for the CDR3 is TGTGCCAGCAGGAGGTCCTCCTACGAGCAGTACTTC.

The V call is TRBV7-3, the J call TRBJ2-1; 8 nucleotides line up with TRBD2. Losses at the gene ends were 5 bases for V and 7 bases for J; bases not matched to a gene: 10. The length of the CDR3 is 15 residues. The germline V gene encodes CDR1 SGHTA and CDR2 FQGTGA. The CDR3 DNA is TGTGCCAGCAGCCTCTCTCCGGGGGGGCGAAATGAGCAGTTCTTC. Its translation: CASSLSPGGRNEQFF.

The chain employs TRBV19 and TRBJ1-4, with a tentative D call TRBD1 (6 bases). Germline lookup yields CDR1 LNHDA and CDR2 SQIVND (reference sequence). The CDR3 sequence is 15 residues long. The V end lost 9 bases, the J end lost 0 bases, and 14 bases lay between the germline ends. CDR3 amino acids: CASTGTVTTNEKLFF. As DNA, the CDR3 is TGTGCCAGCACAGGGACCGTTACAACTAATGAAAAACTGTTTTTT.

The chain carries TRBV18 and TRBJ2-7; D is possibly TRBD1 or TRBD2 (5 bases each). This CDR3 comprises 12 residues. The V end lost 3 bases, the J end lost 5 bases, and 8 bases lay between the germline ends. Germline V gene data show CDR1 as KGHSH and CDR2 as LQKENI. CDR3 loop: CASSPGTDEQYF. CDR3 coding DNA: TGTGCCAGCTCACCGGGGACGGACGAGCAGTACTTC.

This chain connects TRBV11-2 to TRBJ2-1, with D unresolved. The germline V gene encodes CDR1 SGHAT and CDR2 FQNNGV. The CDR3 has 14 residues. V lost 7 bases, J lost 5 bases, and 15 bases lay in between. DNA of the CDR3: TGTGCCAGCAAAGCTGGGTACCCCGACAATGAGCAGTTCTTC. Translated, it gives CASKAGYPDNEQFF.

V usage is TRBV29-1 and J usage is TRBJ2-3; the match to TRBD2 covers 12 bases. The CDR3 has 14 residues. The V gene end was trimmed by 6 bases and the J gene end by 5 bases; junction bases not matched to a gene: 6. Germline V gene data show CDR1 as SQVTM and CDR2 as ANQGSEA. Here the CDR3 DNA reads TGCAGCGTGAGACTAGCGGGAGATAAAGATACGCAGTATTTT. Protein product: CSVRLAGDKDTQYF.

This chain joins TRBV5-1 and TRBJ1-1; 8 bases agree with TRBD1. Trimming removed 1 base from V and 3 bases from J; junction bases left unmatched: 8. CDR3 size: 16 residues. The germline CDR1 and CDR2 sequences are SGHRS and YFSETQ. The CDR3 nucleotides are TGCGCCAGCAGCTTGCGAGACAGGGGAAGGTACACTGAAGCTTTCTTT. It specifies CASSLRDRGRYTEAFF.

The rearrangement uses TRBV4-3 and TRBJ1-1; D gene ambiguous. The CDR3 contains 13 residues. Trimming removed 0 bases at V and 5 bases at J, with 7 bases between. The germline V gene encodes CDR1 LGHNA and CDR2 YSLEER. CDR3 nucleotide sequence: TGCGCCAGCAGCCAAGAGAGGAGAACTGAAGCTTTCTTT. The encoded protein is CASSQERRTEAFF.

J is TRBJ2-3 and V is TRBV19; 7 nucleotides line up with TRBD2. The CDR3 is 13 amino acids. V was pared by 4 bases and J by 5 bases, with 3 bases of the junction left unmatched. Germline CDR1 reads LNHDA; CDR2 reads SQIVND (reference sequence). CDR3 DNA: TGTGCCAGTAGTAGCGGGAGAGGAGATACGCAGTATTTT. Protein: CASSSGRGDTQYF.

The sample holds one count of this clone. The rearrangement links TRBV14 to TRBJ1-2, with 9 bases fitting TRBD1. CDR1 is SGHDN, CDR2 FVKESK, per germline. The CDR3 loop spans 16 amino acids. Trimming took 2 bases from V and 8 from J; bases not matched to a gene: 12. This CDR3 reads CASSQFIPGQGTGYTF. The CDR3 DNA follows: TGTGCCAGCAGCCAATTCATACCGGGACAGGGTACGGGCTACACCTTC. Based on the CDR3 plus reference TRBV14 and TRBJ1-2, the full variable domain is EAGVTQFPSHSVIEKGQTVTLRCDPISGHDNLYWYRRVMGKEIKFLLHFVKESKQDESGMPNNRFLAERTGGTYSTLKVQPAELEDSGVYFCASSQFIPGQGTGYTFGSGTRLTVV.

The rearrangement links TRBV28 to TRBJ2-5; TRBD1 agrees at 7 bases. The CDR3 is 13 residues long. Germline-derived CDR1 and CDR2 are MDHEN and SYDVKM. The V and J ends lost 6 bases and 8 bases, in that order; junction bases with no gene match: 9. The CDR3, as DNA: TGTGCCAGCAGAAGACAGGGCCTTTCTACCCAGTACTTC. Protein: CASRRQGLSTQYF.

This clone was detected a few times. The chain has TRBV19 and TRBJ1-6; D remains unclear. The CDR3 has 14 residues. The germline V gene has CDR1 LNHDA and CDR2 SQIVND (reference sequence). The V end was cut by 8 bases, the J end by 7 bases, with 15 bases between. The CDR3 sequence is CASSLFAGNSPLHF. The CDR3 DNA reads as TGTGCCAGTTCTCTATTTGCCGGGAATTCACCCCTCCACTTT.